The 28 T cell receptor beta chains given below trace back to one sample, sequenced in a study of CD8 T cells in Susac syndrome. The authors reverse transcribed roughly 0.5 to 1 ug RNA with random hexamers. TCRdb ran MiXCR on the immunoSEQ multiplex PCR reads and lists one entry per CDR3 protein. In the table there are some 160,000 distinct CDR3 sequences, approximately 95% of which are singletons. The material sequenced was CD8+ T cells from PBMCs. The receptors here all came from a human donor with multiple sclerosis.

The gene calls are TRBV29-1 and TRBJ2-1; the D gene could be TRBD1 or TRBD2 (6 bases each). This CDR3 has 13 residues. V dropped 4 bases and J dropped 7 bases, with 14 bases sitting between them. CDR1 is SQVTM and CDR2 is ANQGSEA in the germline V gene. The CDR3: CSVVGGSSNEQFF. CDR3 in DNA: TGCAGCGTTGTAGGGGGGTCGAGTAATGAGCAGTTCTTC.

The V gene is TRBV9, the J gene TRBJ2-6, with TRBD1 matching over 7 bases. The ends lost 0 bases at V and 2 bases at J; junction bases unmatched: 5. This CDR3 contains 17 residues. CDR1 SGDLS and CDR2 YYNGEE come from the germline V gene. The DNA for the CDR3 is TGTGCCAGCAGCGTAGGACAGGGAATTGCTGGGGCCAACGTCCTGACTTTC. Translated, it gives CASSVGQGIAGANVLTF.

The CDR3 loop is CASSFNRGNEQYF. CDR3 coding DNA: TGTGCCAGCAGTTTTAACAGGGGCAACGAGCAGTACTTC. The chain is built from TRBV28 and TRBJ2-7; 7 nucleotides agree with TRBD1. CDR1 and CDR2 from the germline V gene are MDHEN and SYDVKM. CDR3 length: 13 amino acids. V trimming: 3 bases; J trimming: 5 bases; junction bases outside the gene matches: 4. Variable domain in full (rest from reference TRBV28 and TRBJ2-7): DVKVTQSSRYLVKRTGEKVFLECVQDMDHENMFWYRQDPGLGLRLIYFSYDVKMKEKGDIPEGYSVSREKKERFSLILESASTNQTSMYLCASSFNRGNEQYFGPGTRLTVT.

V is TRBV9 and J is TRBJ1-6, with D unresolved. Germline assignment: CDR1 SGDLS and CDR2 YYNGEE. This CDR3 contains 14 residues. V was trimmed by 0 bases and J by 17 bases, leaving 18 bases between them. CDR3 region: CASSVGFRPGRIHF. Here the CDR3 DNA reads TGTGCCAGCAGCGTAGGATTCCGGCCGGGGAGGATCCACTTT.

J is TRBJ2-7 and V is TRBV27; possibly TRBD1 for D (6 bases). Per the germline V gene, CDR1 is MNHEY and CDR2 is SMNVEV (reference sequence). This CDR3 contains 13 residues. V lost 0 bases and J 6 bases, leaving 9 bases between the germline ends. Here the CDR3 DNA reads TGTGCCAGCAGTTTATCCCGGACAGCCGAGCAGTACTTC. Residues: CASSLSRTAEQYF.

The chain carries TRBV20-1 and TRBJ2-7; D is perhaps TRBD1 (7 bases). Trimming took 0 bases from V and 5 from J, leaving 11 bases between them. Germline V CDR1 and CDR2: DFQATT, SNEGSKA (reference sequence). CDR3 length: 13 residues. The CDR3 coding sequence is TGCAGTGCTAGAGATGGAGGGGGCCACGAGCAGTACTTC. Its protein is CSARDGGGHEQYF.

CDR3 bases: TGTGCCAGCAGATCTATAAGCATCTCTAGGGCGAATGAGCAGTTCTTC. Its translation is CASRSISISRANEQFF. The V gene is TRBV27, the J gene TRBJ2-1, with unresolved D. There are 16 residues in the CDR3. Germline-derived CDR1 and CDR2 are MNHEY and SMNVEV (reference sequence). The V and J ends lost 6 bases and 7 bases respectively, with 22 bases between them.

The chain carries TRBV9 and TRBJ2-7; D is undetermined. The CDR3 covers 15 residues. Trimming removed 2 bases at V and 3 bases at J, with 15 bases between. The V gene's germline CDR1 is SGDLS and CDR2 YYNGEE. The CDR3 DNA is TGTGCCAGCAGCGTCGGTTACAGTCCAGTCTACGAGCAGTACTTC. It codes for CASSVGYSPVYEQYF. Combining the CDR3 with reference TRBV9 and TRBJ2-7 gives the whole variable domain DSGVTQTPKHLITATGQRVTLRCSPRSGDLSVYWYQQSLDQGLQFLIQYYNGEERAKGNILERFSAQQFPDLHSELNLSSLELGDSALYFCASSVGYSPVYEQYFGPGTRLTVT.

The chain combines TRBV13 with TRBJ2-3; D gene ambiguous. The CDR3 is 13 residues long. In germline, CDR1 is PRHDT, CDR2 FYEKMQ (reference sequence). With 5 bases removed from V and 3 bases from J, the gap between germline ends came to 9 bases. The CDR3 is CASSGHETDTQYF. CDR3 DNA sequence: TGTGCCAGCAGCGGCCATGAAACAGATACGCAGTATTTT.

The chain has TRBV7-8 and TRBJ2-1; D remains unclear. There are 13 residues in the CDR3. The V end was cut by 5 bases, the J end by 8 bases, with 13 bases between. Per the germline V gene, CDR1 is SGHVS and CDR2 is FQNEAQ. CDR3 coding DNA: TGTGCCAGCAGCCTGAAGGGCCGACATGAGCAGTTCTTC. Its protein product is CASSLKGRHEQFF.

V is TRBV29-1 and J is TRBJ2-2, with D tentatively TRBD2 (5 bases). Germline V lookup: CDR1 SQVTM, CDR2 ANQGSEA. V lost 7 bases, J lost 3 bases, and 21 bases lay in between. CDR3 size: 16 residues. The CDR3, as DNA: TGCAGCGATAAGTCGGCGGAAACTAGTGACACCGGGGAGCTGTTTTTT. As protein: CSDKSAETSDTGELFF.

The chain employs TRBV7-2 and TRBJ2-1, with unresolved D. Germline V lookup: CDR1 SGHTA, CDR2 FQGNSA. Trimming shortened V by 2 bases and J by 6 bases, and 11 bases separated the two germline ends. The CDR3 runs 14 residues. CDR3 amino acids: CASSLLARINEQFF. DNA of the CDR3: TGTGCCAGCAGCTTATTGGCCCGGATCAATGAGCAGTTCTTC.

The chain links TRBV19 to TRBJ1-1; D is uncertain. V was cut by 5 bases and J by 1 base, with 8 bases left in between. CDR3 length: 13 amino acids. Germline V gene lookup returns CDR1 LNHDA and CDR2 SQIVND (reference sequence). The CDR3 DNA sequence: TGTGCCAGTAGTCATACAGAGAACACTGAAGCTTTCTTT. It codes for CASSHTENTEAFF.

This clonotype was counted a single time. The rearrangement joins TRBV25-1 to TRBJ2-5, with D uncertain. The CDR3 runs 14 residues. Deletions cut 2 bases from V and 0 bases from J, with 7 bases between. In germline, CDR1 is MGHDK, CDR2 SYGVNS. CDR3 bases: TGTGCCAGCAGTGAACCGGGTAACCAAGAGACCCAGTACTTC. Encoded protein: CASSEPGNQETQYF.

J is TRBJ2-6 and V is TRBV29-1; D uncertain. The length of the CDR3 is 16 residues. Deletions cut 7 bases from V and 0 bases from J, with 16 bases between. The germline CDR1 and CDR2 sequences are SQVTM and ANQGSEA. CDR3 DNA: TGCAGCGGCTGTTCGGCTGGTCTCTCTGGGGCCAACGTCCTGACTTTC. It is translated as CSGCSAGLSGANVLTF.

DNA for the CDR3: TGTGCCAGCAGCCCACGGGAGTTTCGGGAGACCCAGTACTTC. Translation: CASSPREFRETQYF. This chain links TRBV7-9 with TRBJ2-5, with D possibly matching TRBD2 (6 bases). V lost 5 bases to trimming and J lost 5 bases, with 15 bases between them. In germline, CDR1 is SEHNR, CDR2 FQNEAQ (reference sequence). This CDR3 contains 14 residues.

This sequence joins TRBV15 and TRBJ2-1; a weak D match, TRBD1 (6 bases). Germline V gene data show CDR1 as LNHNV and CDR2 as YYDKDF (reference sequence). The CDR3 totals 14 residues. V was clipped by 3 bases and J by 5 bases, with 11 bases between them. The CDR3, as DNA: TGTGCCACCAGCAGTAGGCAGGGGAACAATGAGCAGTTCTTC. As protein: CATSSRQGNNEQFF.

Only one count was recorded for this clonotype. CDR3 in DNA: TGTGCCAGCAGTGAATACACTGAAGCTTTCTTT. This translates into CASSEYTEAFF. V gene TRBV7-9 combines with J gene TRBJ1-1, with D unclear. The V end was cut by 6 bases, the J end by 3 bases, with 5 bases between. This CDR3 comprises 11 residues. Germline loops: CDR1 SEHNR, CDR2 FQNEAQ (reference sequence).

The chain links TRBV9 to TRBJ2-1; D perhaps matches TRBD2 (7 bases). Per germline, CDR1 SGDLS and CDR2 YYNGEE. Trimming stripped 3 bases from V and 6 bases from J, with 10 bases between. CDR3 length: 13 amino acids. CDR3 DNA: TGTGCCAGCAGCGAGGGGGGGCGCAATGAGCAGTTCTTC. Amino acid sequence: CASSEGGRNEQFF.

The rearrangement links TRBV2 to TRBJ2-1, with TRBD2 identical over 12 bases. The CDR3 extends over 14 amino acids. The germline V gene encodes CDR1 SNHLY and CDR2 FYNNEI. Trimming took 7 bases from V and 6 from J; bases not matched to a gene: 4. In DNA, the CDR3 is TGTGCCAGCAAGACTAGCGGGGGCACCAATGAGCAGTTCTTC. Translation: CASKTSGGTNEQFF.

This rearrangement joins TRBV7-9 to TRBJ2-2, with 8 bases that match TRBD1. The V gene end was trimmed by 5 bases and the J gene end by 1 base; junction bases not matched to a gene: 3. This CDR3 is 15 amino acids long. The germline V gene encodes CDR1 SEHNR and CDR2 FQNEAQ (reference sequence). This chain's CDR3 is CASSRTGQNTGELFF. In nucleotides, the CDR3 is TGTGCCAGCAGCCGGACAGGGCAGAACACCGGGGAGCTGTTTTTT.

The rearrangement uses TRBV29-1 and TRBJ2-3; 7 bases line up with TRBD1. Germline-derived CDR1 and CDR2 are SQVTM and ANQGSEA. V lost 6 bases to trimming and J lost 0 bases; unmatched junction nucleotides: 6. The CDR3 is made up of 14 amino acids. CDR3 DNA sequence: TGCAGCGTACCGGCGGACAGGAGCACAGATACGCAGTATTTT. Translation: CSVPADRSTDTQYF.

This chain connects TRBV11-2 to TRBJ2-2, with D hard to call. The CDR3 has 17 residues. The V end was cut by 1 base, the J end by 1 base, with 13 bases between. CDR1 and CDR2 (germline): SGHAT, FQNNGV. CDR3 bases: TGTGCCAGCAGCTTAGTCCTAGTTACTCGGAACACCGGGGAGCTGTTTTTT. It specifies CASSLVLVTRNTGELFF. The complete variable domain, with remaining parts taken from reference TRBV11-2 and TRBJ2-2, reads EAGVAQSPRYKIIEKRQSVAFWCNPISGHATLYWYQQILGQGPKLLIQFQNNGVVDDSQLPKDRFSAERLKGVDSTLKIQPAKLEDSAVYLCASSLVLVTRNTGELFFGEGSRLTVL.

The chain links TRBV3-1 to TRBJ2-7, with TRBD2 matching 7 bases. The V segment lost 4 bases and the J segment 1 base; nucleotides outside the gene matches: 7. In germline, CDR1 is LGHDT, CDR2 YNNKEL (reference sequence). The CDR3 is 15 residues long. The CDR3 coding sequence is TGTGCCAGCAGCCCGGGACTAACGAGTTCCTACGAGCAGTACTTC. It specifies CASSPGLTSSYEQYF.

CDR3: CASVVSVGANEKLFF. The CDR3, as DNA: TGCGCCAGCGTAGTATCGGTCGGGGCTAATGAAAAACTGTTTTTT. The chain links TRBV4-1 to TRBJ1-4, with D unresolved. The V and J ends lost 8 bases and 3 bases respectively, with 16 bases between them. In germline, CDR1 is MGHRA, CDR2 YSYEKL. This CDR3 comprises 15 residues.

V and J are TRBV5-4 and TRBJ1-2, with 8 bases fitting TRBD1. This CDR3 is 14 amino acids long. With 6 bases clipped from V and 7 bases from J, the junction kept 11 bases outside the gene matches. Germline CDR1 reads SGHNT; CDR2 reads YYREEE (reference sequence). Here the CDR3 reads CASNAGGQVLGYTF. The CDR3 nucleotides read TGTGCCAGCAACGCGGGGGGACAGGTCCTTGGCTACACCTTC. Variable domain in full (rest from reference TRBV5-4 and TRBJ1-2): ETGVTQSPTHLIKTRGQQVTLRCSSQSGHNTVSWYQQALGQGPQFIFQYYREEENGRGNFPPRFSGLQFPNYSSELNVNALELDDSALYLCASNAGGQVLGYTFGSGTRLTVV.

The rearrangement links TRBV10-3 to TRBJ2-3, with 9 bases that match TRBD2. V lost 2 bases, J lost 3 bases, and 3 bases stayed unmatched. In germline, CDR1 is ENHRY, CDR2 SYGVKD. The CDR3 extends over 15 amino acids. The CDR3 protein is CAISEASGRTDTQYF. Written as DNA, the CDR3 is TGTGCCATCAGTGAGGCCAGCGGGAGGACAGATACGCAGTATTTT.

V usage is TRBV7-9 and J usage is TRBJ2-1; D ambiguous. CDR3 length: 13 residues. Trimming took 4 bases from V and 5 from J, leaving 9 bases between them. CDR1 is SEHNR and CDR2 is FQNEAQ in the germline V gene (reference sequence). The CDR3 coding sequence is TGTGCCAGCAGCTCGGCGTACAACAATGAGCAGTTCTTC. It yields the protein CASSSAYNNEQFF.